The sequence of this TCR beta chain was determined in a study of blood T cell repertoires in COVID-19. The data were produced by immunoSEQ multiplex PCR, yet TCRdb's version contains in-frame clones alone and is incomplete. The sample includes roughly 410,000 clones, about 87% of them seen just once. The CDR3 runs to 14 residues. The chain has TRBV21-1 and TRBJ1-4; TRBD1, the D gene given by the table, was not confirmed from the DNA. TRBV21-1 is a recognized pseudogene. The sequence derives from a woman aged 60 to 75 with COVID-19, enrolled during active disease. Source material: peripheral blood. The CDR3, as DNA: TGTGCCAGCAGCAGGACAGGGGTGGATGAAAAACTGTTTTTT. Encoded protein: CASSRTGVDEKLFF.